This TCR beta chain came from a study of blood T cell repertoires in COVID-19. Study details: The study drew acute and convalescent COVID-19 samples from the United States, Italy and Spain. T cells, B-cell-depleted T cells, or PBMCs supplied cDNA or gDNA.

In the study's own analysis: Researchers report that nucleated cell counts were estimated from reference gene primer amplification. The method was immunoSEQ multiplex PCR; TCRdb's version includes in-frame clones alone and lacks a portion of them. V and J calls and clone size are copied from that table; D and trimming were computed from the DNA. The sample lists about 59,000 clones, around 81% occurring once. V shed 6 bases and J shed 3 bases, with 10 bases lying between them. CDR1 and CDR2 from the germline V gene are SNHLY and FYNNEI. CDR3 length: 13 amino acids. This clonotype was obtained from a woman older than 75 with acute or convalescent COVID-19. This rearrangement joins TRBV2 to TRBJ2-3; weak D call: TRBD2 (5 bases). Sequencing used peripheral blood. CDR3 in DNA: TGTGCCAGCAGGCCCCCGGGGACAGATACGCAGTATTTT. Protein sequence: CASRPPGTDTQYF. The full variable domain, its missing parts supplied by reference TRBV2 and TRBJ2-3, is EPEVTQTPSHQVTQMGQEVILRCVPISNHLYFYWYRQILGQKVEFLVSFYNNEISEKSEIFDDQFSVERPDGSNFTLKIRSTKLEDSAMYFCASRPPGTDTQYFGPGTRLTVL.